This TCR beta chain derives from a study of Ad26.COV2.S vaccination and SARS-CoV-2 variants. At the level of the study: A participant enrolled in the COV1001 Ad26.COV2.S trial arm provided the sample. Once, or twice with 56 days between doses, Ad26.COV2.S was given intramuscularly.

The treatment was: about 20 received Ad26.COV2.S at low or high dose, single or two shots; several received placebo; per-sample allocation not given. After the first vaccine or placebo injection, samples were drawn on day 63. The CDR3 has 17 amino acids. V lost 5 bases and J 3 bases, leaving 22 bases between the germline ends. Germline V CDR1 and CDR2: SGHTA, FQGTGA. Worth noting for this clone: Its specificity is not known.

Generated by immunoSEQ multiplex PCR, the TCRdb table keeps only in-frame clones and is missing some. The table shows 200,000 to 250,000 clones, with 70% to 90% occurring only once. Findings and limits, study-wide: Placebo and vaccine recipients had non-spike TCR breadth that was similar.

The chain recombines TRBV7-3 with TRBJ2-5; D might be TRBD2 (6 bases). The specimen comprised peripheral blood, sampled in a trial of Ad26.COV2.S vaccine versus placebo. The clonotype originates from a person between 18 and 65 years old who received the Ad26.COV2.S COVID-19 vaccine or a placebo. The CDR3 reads CASSLRDGRLSKETQYF. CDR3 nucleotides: TGTGCCAGCAGCCTAAGGGACGGGAGATTGAGTAAAGAGACCCAGTACTTC.